This passage covers 2 T cell receptor beta chains from one sample sequenced in a study of cytomegalovirus exposure and HLA in healthy donors. It was with 60 Vbeta and 13 Jbeta primers that the PCR ran. Sequenced by immunoSEQ multiplex PCR; TCRdb stores in-frame clones only, minus some. This sample has approximately 85,000 clones, with around three quarters found just once. Sequencing used PBMCs. The receptors shown here come from a man aged 25-45 years in good health and CMV-seronegative.

V usage is TRBV19 and J usage is TRBJ2-7, with unresolved D. Germline V lookup: CDR1 LNHDA, CDR2 SQIVND (reference sequence). Trimming removed 3 bases at V and 3 bases at J, with 6 bases between. This CDR3 has 12 residues. The CDR3 is CASSIAGYEQYF. The CDR3 region has the DNA TGTGCCAGTAGTATTGCAGGCTACGAGCAGTACTTC.

The rearrangement links TRBV5-1 to TRBJ1-4; no definite D call. The germline V gene encodes CDR1 SGHRS and CDR2 YFSETQ. CDR3 size: 15 residues. Between the trimmed V and J ends, which lost 5 bases and 3 bases, there was a span of 14 bases. CDR3 in amino acids: CASRPGRRANEKLFF. CDR3 in DNA: TGCGCCAGCAGGCCTGGGAGAAGGGCTAATGAAAAACTGTTTTTT.